Listed below are T cell receptor beta chains from one sample, sequenced in a study of identifying expanded T cells in peripheral blood. Profiled with immunoSEQ multiplex PCR; TCRdb holds only in-frame clones, not every one. The sample consists of tens of thousands of clones, approximately 89% of them appearing once. The sample was blood. The receptors stem from a person aged 18 to 70 in good health. CDR3s include the opening cysteine and the closing phenylalanine or tryptophan. Each record gives: V gene, D gene, clone size, J gene, CDR3 protein, CDR3 DNA. D genes are given only for firm matches. Clone size, where shown, is once, few, many, or a class for clones that have expanded.

v_gene: TRBV9; d_gene: TRBD1; abundance: .; j_gene: TRBJ2-7; CDR3aa: CASSRQGSSYEQYF; CDR3nt: TGTGCCAGCAGCCGACAGGGGAGCTCCTACGAGCAGTACTTC
v_gene: TRBV7-3; d_gene: .; abundance: .; j_gene: TRBJ2-5; CDR3aa: CASSPREQETQYF; CDR3nt: TGTGCCAGCAGCCCTCGGGAGCAAGAGACCCAGTACTTC
v_gene: TRBV7-9; d_gene: .; abundance: .; j_gene: TRBJ2-7; CDR3aa: CASSQEPTEQYF; CDR3nt: TGTGCCAGCAGCCAAGAGCCGACCGAGCAGTACTTC
v_gene: TRBV5-1; d_gene: .; abundance: .; j_gene: TRBJ1-1; CDR3aa: CASSSDTAGTEAFF; CDR3nt: TGCGCCAGCAGCTCGGACACGGCGGGCACTGAAGCTTTCTTT
v_gene: TRBV7-6; d_gene: .; abundance: .; j_gene: TRBJ2-5; CDR3aa: CASSQAVYQETQYF; CDR3nt: TGTGCCAGCAGCCAAGCGGTGTACCAAGAGACCCAGTACTTC
v_gene: TRBV5-1; d_gene: .; abundance: .; j_gene: TRBJ2-1; CDR3aa: CASSLDGPIGNEQFF; CDR3nt: TGCGCCAGCAGCTTGGATGGTCCAATTGGGAATGAGCAGTTCTTC
v_gene: TRBV4-3; d_gene: TRBD2; abundance: .; j_gene: TRBJ2-3; CDR3aa: CASSQIAGGPSTDTQYF; CDR3nt: TGCGCCAGCAGCCAAATAGCGGGAGGGCCTAGCACAGATACGCAGTATTTT
v_gene: TRBV14; d_gene: .; abundance: .; j_gene: TRBJ1-1; CDR3aa: CASSQDRTYTEAFF; CDR3nt: TGTGCCAGCAGCCAAGATAGAACATACACTGAAGCTTTCTTT
v_gene: TRBV10-3; d_gene: .; abundance: .; j_gene: TRBJ1-4; CDR3aa: CAISSDSLNEKLFF; CDR3nt: TGTGCCATCAGTTCGGACAGCCTTAATGAAAAACTGTTTTTT
v_gene: TRBV4-2; d_gene: TRBD2; abundance: .; j_gene: TRBJ2-7; CDR3aa: CASSQYQSGKDEQYF; CDR3nt: TGTGCCAGCAGCCAGTATCAAAGCGGGAAGGACGAGCAGTACTTC
v_gene: TRBV9; d_gene: .; abundance: .; j_gene: TRBJ2-5; CDR3aa: CASSVTQEFVETQYF; CDR3nt: TGTGCCAGCAGCGTTACGCAGGAGTTCGTCGAGACCCAGTACTTC
v_gene: TRBV7-2; d_gene: TRBD2; abundance: .; j_gene: TRBJ2-2; CDR3aa: CASSPRLAVAGELFF; CDR3nt: TGTGCCAGCAGCCCGAGACTAGCCGTTGCCGGGGAGCTGTTTTTT
v_gene: TRBV11-3; d_gene: TRBD1; abundance: .; j_gene: TRBJ2-5; CDR3aa: CASSSNRDREETQYF; CDR3nt: TGTGCCAGCAGCTCCAACCGGGACAGGGAAGAGACCCAGTACTTC
v_gene: TRBV28; d_gene: .; abundance: .; j_gene: TRBJ2-7; CDR3aa: CASSLSPKVYDYEQYF; CDR3nt: TGTGCCAGCAGCCTAAGCCCCAAAGTTTACGACTACGAGCAGTACTTC
v_gene: TRBV30; d_gene: .; abundance: .; j_gene: TRBJ2-1; CDR3aa: CAWRASFISNEQFF; CDR3nt: TGTGCCTGGAGGGCTAGCTTTATCTCCAATGAGCAGTTCTTC
v_gene: TRBV6-1; d_gene: .; abundance: medium-sized; j_gene: TRBJ1-2; CDR3aa: CASSGWGGSGGYTF; CDR3nt: TGTGCCAGCAGTGGATGGGGGGGGTCAGGTGGCTACACCTTC
v_gene: TRBV19; d_gene: .; abundance: once; j_gene: TRBJ1-3; CDR3aa: CASKDGSSGNTIYF; CDR3nt: TGTGCCAGTAAGGACGGAAGCTCTGGAAACACCATATATTTT
v_gene: TRBV25-1; d_gene: .; abundance: .; j_gene: TRBJ2-7; CDR3aa: CASLDLYEQYF; CDR3nt: TGTGCCAGCCTAGACCTCTACGAGCAGTACTTC
v_gene: TRBV19; d_gene: .; abundance: .; j_gene: TRBJ1-4; CDR3aa: CASRGRGTNEKLFF; CDR3nt: TGTGCCAGTAGAGGACGTGGAACTAATGAAAAACTGTTTTTT
v_gene: TRBV18; d_gene: .; abundance: .; j_gene: TRBJ2-7; CDR3aa: CASSPRDGVREQYF; CDR3nt: TGTGCCAGCTCACCACGGGACGGGGTTCGCGAGCAGTACTTC
v_gene: TRBV7-2; d_gene: TRBD2; abundance: .; j_gene: TRBJ2-3; CDR3aa: CASSPELAGGLGDTQYF; CDR3nt: TGTGCCAGCAGCCCCGAACTAGCGGGAGGGCTCGGGGATACGCAGTATTTT
v_gene: TRBV12-2; d_gene: .; abundance: .; j_gene: TRBJ2-7; CDR3aa: CASRSGPPKEQYF; CDR3nt: TGTGCAAGTCGCTCCGGGCCGCCTAAGGAGCAGTACTTC
v_gene: TRBV19; d_gene: .; abundance: .; j_gene: TRBJ2-2; CDR3aa: CASTPGDANTGELFF; CDR3nt: TGTGCCAGTACTCCAGGTGACGCGAACACCGGGGAGCTGTTTTTT
v_gene: TRBV4-1; d_gene: .; abundance: .; j_gene: TRBJ1-3; CDR3aa: CASSQEGRASFNTIYF; CDR3nt: TGCGCCAGCAGCCAAGAGGGCAGGGCCTCTTTTAACACCATATATTTT
v_gene: TRBV7-8; d_gene: TRBD2; abundance: .; j_gene: TRBJ2-1; CDR3aa: CASSPLAGGRNEQFF; CDR3nt: TGTGCCAGCAGCCCCCTCGCGGGGGGTCGGAATGAGCAGTTCTTC
v_gene: TRBV6-1; d_gene: .; abundance: .; j_gene: TRBJ1-1; CDR3aa: CASNPRTASEAFF; CDR3nt: TGTGCCAGCAATCCAAGGACAGCTTCTGAAGCTTTCTTT
v_gene: TRBV4-1; d_gene: TRBD1; abundance: medium-sized; j_gene: TRBJ1-1; CDR3aa: CASSRPGTDVSEAFF; CDR3nt: TGCGCCAGCAGCCGACCCGGGACAGATGTCTCTGAAGCTTTCTTT
v_gene: TRBV5-8; d_gene: .; abundance: .; j_gene: TRBJ1-5; CDR3aa: CASTTGISSNQPQHF; CDR3nt: TGTGCCAGCACCACCGGGATCTCTAGCAATCAGCCCCAGCATTTT
v_gene: TRBV5-1; d_gene: .; abundance: .; j_gene: TRBJ2-7; CDR3aa: CASSSNSGGSYEQYF; CDR3nt: TGCGCCAGCAGCTCAAATAGCGGTGGCTCCTACGAGCAGTACTTC
v_gene: TRBV2; d_gene: .; abundance: .; j_gene: TRBJ1-5; CDR3aa: CASTSNGGSHQPQHF; CDR3nt: TGTGCCAGCACCTCAAATGGGGGTAGTCATCAGCCCCAGCATTTT
v_gene: TRBV18; d_gene: .; abundance: once; j_gene: TRBJ1-1; CDR3aa: CASSPNTEAFF; CDR3nt: TGTGCCAGCTCACCCAACACTGAAGCTTTCTTT
v_gene: TRBV30; d_gene: .; abundance: .; j_gene: TRBJ2-3; CDR3aa: CAWSVKGVDTQYF; CDR3nt: TGTGCCTGGAGTGTAAAGGGTGTTGATACGCAGTATTTT
v_gene: TRBV28; d_gene: .; abundance: few; j_gene: TRBJ1-2; CDR3aa: CASSPVDGFYGYTF; CDR3nt: TGTGCCAGCAGCCCTGTTGACGGATTCTATGGCTACACCTTC
v_gene: TRBV7-9; d_gene: TRBD2; abundance: .; j_gene: TRBJ2-5; CDR3aa: CASSLGLGGETQYF; CDR3nt: TGTGCCAGCAGCCTAGGACTAGGTGGGGAGACCCAGTACTTC
v_gene: TRBV5-6; d_gene: .; abundance: .; j_gene: TRBJ2-1; CDR3aa: CASSLIGTVNNEQFF; CDR3nt: TGTGCCAGCAGCTTGATAGGGACGGTCAACAATGAGCAGTTCTTC
v_gene: TRBV15; d_gene: .; abundance: .; j_gene: TRBJ2-1; CDR3aa: CATSRDREGYNEQFF; CDR3nt: TGTGCCACCAGCAGAGACAGGGAAGGGTACAATGAGCAGTTCTTC
v_gene: TRBV30; d_gene: .; abundance: few; j_gene: TRBJ1-5; CDR3aa: CAWSGQANQPQHF; CDR3nt: TGTGCCTGGAGTGGACAGGCGAATCAGCCCCAGCATTTT
v_gene: TRBV9; d_gene: .; abundance: .; j_gene: TRBJ1-1; CDR3aa: CASSVGTGGDTEAFF; CDR3nt: TGTGCCAGCAGCGTAGGAACTGGGGGAGATACTGAAGCTTTCTTT
v_gene: TRBV5-1; d_gene: .; abundance: .; j_gene: TRBJ2-3; CDR3aa: CASQGSRDTQYF; CDR3nt: TGCGCCAGCCAAGGTTCCCGGGATACGCAGTATTTT
v_gene: TRBV5-1; d_gene: TRBD1; abundance: .; j_gene: TRBJ2-3; CDR3aa: CASSSKTGLADTQYF; CDR3nt: TGCGCCAGCAGCAGCAAGACAGGGTTGGCAGATACGCAGTATTTT
v_gene: TRBV10-3; d_gene: TRBD2; abundance: .; j_gene: TRBJ2-7; CDR3aa: CAISSRLAGDEQYF; CDR3nt: TGTGCCATCAGTTCTCGACTAGCGGGAGACGAGCAGTACTTC
v_gene: TRBV4-2; d_gene: TRBD1; abundance: .; j_gene: TRBJ2-1; CDR3aa: CASSLVGQGIYNEQFF; CDR3nt: TGTGCCAGCAGCTTGGTGGGACAGGGAATCTACAATGAGCAGTTCTTC
v_gene: TRBV19; d_gene: .; abundance: .; j_gene: TRBJ2-5; CDR3aa: CASSIGLNEETQYF; CDR3nt: TGTGCCAGTAGTATCGGCCTGAATGAGGAGACCCAGTACTTC
v_gene: TRBV4-1; d_gene: TRBD1; abundance: .; j_gene: TRBJ1-6; CDR3aa: CASSQTRGHNSPLHF; CDR3nt: TGCGCCAGCAGCCAAACCAGGGGGCATAATTCACCCCTCCACTTT
v_gene: TRBV7-3; d_gene: .; abundance: .; j_gene: TRBJ2-5; CDR3aa: CASSLGSGETQYF; CDR3nt: TGTGCCAGCAGCTTAGGGAGTGGGGAGACCCAGTACTTC
v_gene: TRBV14; d_gene: TRBD2; abundance: .; j_gene: TRBJ2-1; CDR3aa: CASSQIAGAYNEQFF; CDR3nt: TGTGCCAGCAGCCAGATAGCGGGGGCCTACAATGAGCAGTTCTTC